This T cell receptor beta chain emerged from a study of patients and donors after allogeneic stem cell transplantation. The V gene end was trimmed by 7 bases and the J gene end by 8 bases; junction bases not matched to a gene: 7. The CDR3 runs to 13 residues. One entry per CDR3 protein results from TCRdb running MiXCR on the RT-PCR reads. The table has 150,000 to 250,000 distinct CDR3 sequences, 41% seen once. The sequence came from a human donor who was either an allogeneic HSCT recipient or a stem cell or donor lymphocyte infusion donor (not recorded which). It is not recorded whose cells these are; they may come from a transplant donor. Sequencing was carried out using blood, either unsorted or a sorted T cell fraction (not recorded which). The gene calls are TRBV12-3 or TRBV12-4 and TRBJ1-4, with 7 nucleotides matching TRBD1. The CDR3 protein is CASNSQGNEKLFF. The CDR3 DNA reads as TGTGCCAGCAACTCACAGGGGAACGAAAAACTGTTTTTT.